The 18 T cell receptor beta chains below were found in one sample sequenced in a study of CD8+CD57+ T cells in acquired aplastic anemia. For CDR3 and TCR beta VDJ profiling, genomic DNA was the template used. A single record per CDR3 protein comes from TCRdb applying MiXCR to the reads. The sample lists roughly 250,000 distinct CDR3 sequences, approximately 45% occurring once. Flow cytometry had shown expanded CD8+CD57+ cells in the patients chosen for sequencing. Sequenced input: sorted CD4+, CD8+, or CD8+CD57+ T cells (not recorded which) from PBMCs. The receptors stem from a human donor with aplastic anemia.

On this clonotype: A read error may explain this, as a much larger clone is one base away. The V gene is TRBV7-9, the J gene TRBJ2-2; possible D gene TRBD1, 6 bases. The germline V gene encodes CDR1 SEHNR and CDR2 FQNEAQ (reference sequence). The CDR3 consists of 15 residues. The chain's CDR3 is CASRRGHMNTGELLF. DNA of the CDR3: TGTGCCAGCAGAAGGGGACACATGAACACCGGGGAGCTGCTTTTT.

V usage is TRBV3-1 and J usage is TRBJ1-5; a weak D match, TRBD1 (5 bases). The germline V gene has CDR1 LGHDT and CDR2 YNNKEL (reference sequence). The CDR3 consists of 16 residues. Trimming took 0 bases from V and 3 from J, leaving 12 bases between them. In DNA form, the CDR3 reads TGTGCCAGCAGCCAAGATCCGGCGGGGGTCAATCAGCCCCAGCATTTT. Translating gives CASSQDPAGVNQPQHF.

In this sample, this clonotype turned up many times. This sequence joins TRBV20-1 and TRBJ2-1; 14 bases are shared with TRBD2. Germline CDR1 is DFQATT and CDR2 is SNEGSKA (reference sequence). The CDR3 contains 15 residues. With 3 bases clipped from V and 9 bases from J, the junction kept 7 bases outside the gene matches. In DNA form, the CDR3 reads TGCAGTGCTAGTTTAGAGGGACTAGCGGGAGTTGAGCAGTTCTTC. It yields the protein CSASLEGLAGVEQFF.

The chain recombines TRBV7-9 with TRBJ1-2; no clear D gene. V lost 5 bases to trimming and J lost 6 bases, with 16 bases between them. Per germline, CDR1 SEHNR and CDR2 FQNEAQ (reference sequence). The CDR3 has 14 residues. CDR3 residues: CASSPTGLRHGYTF. The CDR3 nucleotides read TGTGCCAGCAGCCCTACCGGACTAAGGCATGGCTACACCTTC.

The V gene is TRBV19, the J gene TRBJ2-7; D unclear. V lost 5 bases and J 5 bases, leaving 16 bases between the germline ends. The CDR3 runs 14 residues. Germline lookup yields CDR1 LNHDA and CDR2 SQIVND (reference sequence). In DNA form, the CDR3 reads TGTGCCAGTAGTCTCCGGGCCAATTCTGACGAGCAGTACTTC. Translation gives CASSLRANSDEQYF.

This clonotype was observed at least ten times. V and J are TRBV20-1 and TRBJ2-1; D gene uncertain. Germline CDR1 and CDR2: DFQATT and SNEGSKA (reference sequence). Trimming shortened V by 1 base and J by 8 bases, and 3 bases separated the two germline ends. This CDR3 has 10 amino acids. The CDR3 sequence: CSARVHEQFF. The CDR3 region has the DNA TGCAGTGCTAGAGTGCATGAGCAGTTCTTC.

This clonotype came up many times. The chain combines TRBV5-1 with TRBJ2-3; D uncertain. Germline V gene lookup returns CDR1 SGHRS and CDR2 YFSETQ. The V end was cut by 0 bases, the J end by 8 bases, with 13 bases between. The CDR3 runs 14 residues. The CDR3 loop reads CASSLGLAIGTQYF. The CDR3 DNA sequence: TGCGCCAGCAGCTTGGGTTTAGCTATTGGTACGCAGTATTTT.

V usage is TRBV20-1 and J usage is TRBJ1-2; tentatively, D is TRBD1 (5 bases). Germline V gene sequence: CDR1 DFQATT, CDR2 SNEGSKA (reference sequence). The CDR3 sequence is 12 residues long. V lost 4 bases to trimming and J lost 4 bases, with 10 bases between them. The CDR3 DNA reads TGCAGTGCTATTCGGGGGAGCTATGGCTACACCTTC. It translates to CSAIRGSYGYTF.

There are a few counts of this clonotype. The V and J genes are TRBV11-3 and TRBJ2-1; possibly TRBD2 for D (6 bases). Trimming left V 5 bases short and J 2 bases short, with 16 bases between. From germline, CDR1 is SGHNT and CDR2 YENEEA. CDR3 length: 16 amino acids. CDR3 amino acids: CASSPGGVWAYNEQFF. DNA for the CDR3: TGTGCCAGCAGCCCCGGAGGGGTGTGGGCCTACAATGAGCAGTTCTTC.

The genes are TRBV18 and TRBJ1-6; D uncertain. CDR3 size: 13 residues. The germline V gene has CDR1 KGHSH and CDR2 LQKENI. V lost 3 bases and J 10 bases, leaving 10 bases between the germline ends. The CDR3 nucleotides are TGTGCCAGCTCACCGGACTGGTCATCACCCCTCCACTTT. It is translated as CASSPDWSSPLHF.

The chain uses TRBV28 and TRBJ1-1; TRBD1 might be the D (6 bases). CDR1 is MDHEN and CDR2 is SYDVKM in the germline V gene. Deletions cut 5 bases from V and 3 bases from J, with 25 bases between. The CDR3 contains 18 residues. The chain's CDR3 is CASSLMGRQEMGDTEAFF. CDR3 bases: TGTGCCAGCAGTCTTATGGGCCGACAGGAGATGGGAGACACTGAAGCTTTCTTT.

The sample holds many counts of this clonotype. J is TRBJ1-1 and V is TRBV7-2, with D unclear. Per the germline V gene, CDR1 is SGHTA and CDR2 is FQGNSA. The V and J ends lost 5 bases and 1 base respectively, with 11 bases between them. The CDR3 is 14 residues long. CDR3 region: CASSPTFPNTEAFF. In DNA, the CDR3 is TGTGCCAGCAGCCCAACTTTTCCGAACACTGAAGCTTTCTTT.

This clonotype came up many times. The CDR3 reads CASRGTGVNQPQHF. The DNA for the CDR3 is TGTGCCAGCAGAGGGACCGGGGTCAATCAGCCCCAGCATTTT. This chain joins TRBV2 and TRBJ1-5, with D possibly being TRBD1 (5 bases). The germline CDR1 and CDR2 sequences are SNHLY and FYNNEI. V lost 6 bases to trimming and J lost 3 bases, with 12 bases between them. There are 14 residues in the CDR3.

V gene TRBV27 combines with J gene TRBJ1-2; 7 positions agree with TRBD1. The V segment lost 5 bases and the J segment 4 bases; nucleotides outside the gene matches: 16. The germline V gene has CDR1 MNHEY and CDR2 SMNVEV (reference sequence). The CDR3 extends over 17 amino acids. The CDR3 DNA reads TGTGCCAGCAGTCACATGGGGTGGGACAGCAACTTCTATGGCTACACCTTC. This encodes CASSHMGWDSNFYGYTF.

V is TRBV20-1 and J is TRBJ2-5, with D maybe TRBD2 (6 bases). V was shortened by 1 base and J by 5 bases, with 11 bases between the two germline ends. The CDR3 is made up of 13 amino acids. Germline CDR1 and CDR2: DFQATT and SNEGSKA (reference sequence). Here the CDR3 DNA reads TGCAGTGCTAGAGGAGAGGGGAGGGAGACCCAGTACTTC. Residues: CSARGEGRETQYF.

This sequence joins TRBV10-2 and TRBJ2-7, with D perhaps TRBD1 (5 bases). Trimming removed 7 bases at V and 2 bases at J, with 15 bases between. Germline V gene data show CDR1 as WSHSY and CDR2 as SAAADI. The CDR3 length is 14 residues. DNA of the CDR3: TGCGCCAGCAAAAAGATAGGACAAGCCTACGAGCAGTACTTC. The encoded protein is CASKKIGQAYEQYF.

A remark on this clonotype: A clone one base away is much larger, so this may be a read error. CDR3 in DNA: TGTGCCAGCAGTACTCCGGGACAGGGAGTCGACAATCAGCCCCAGCATTTT. Translation gives CASSTPGQGVDNQPQHF. This sequence joins TRBV6-2 or TRBV6-3 and TRBJ1-5, with 9 bases fitting TRBD1. Germline CDR1 MNHEY, CDR2 SVGEGT. Losses at the gene ends were 5 bases for V and 3 bases for J; bases not matched to a gene: 11. CDR3 length equals 17 residues.

This rearrangement joins TRBV5-4 to TRBJ2-3; 9 bases are shared with TRBD2. CDR1 is SGHNT and CDR2 is YYREEE in the germline V gene (reference sequence). Trimming at V came to 4 bases and at J to 0 bases, leaving 15 bases not matched to a gene. The CDR3 totals 19 residues. The CDR3 region has the DNA TGTGCCAGCAGCGAGCAGGTGACTAGCGGAACAGATAGCACAGATACGCAGTATTTT. It encodes CASSEQVTSGTDSTDTQYF. The full variable domain, completed using reference TRBV5-4 and TRBJ2-3, is ETGVTQSPTHLIKTRGQQVTLRCSSQSGHNTVSWYQQALGQGPQFIFQYYREEENGRGNFPPRFSGLQFPNYSSELNVNALELDDSALYLCASSEQVTSGTDSTDTQYFGPGTRLTVL.